This T cell receptor (beta chain) comes out of a study of OX40 agonist ivuxolimab in advanced cancers. About the research overall: At 82.7% male, the cohort had a mean age of about 55 years, ranging from roughly 20 to 90.

From germline, CDR1 is SGHRS and CDR2 YFSETQ. CDR3 length: 16 amino acids. V was clipped by 0 bases and J by 9 bases, with 22 bases between them. Produced via immunoSEQ multiplex PCR; TCRdb's table is partial and in-frame only. The table shows roughly 70,000 clones, with around 90% occurring only once. The receptor was isolated from an adult with an advanced solid tumor such as melanoma, head and neck, liver or kidney cancer. This material consisted of CD4+ or CD8+ T cells sorted from blood, taken in a trial of the OX40 agonist ivuxolimab. The rearrangement uses TRBV5-1 and TRBJ2-7, with D perhaps matching TRBD1 or TRBD2 (6 bases each). CDR3 loop: CASSLAAREGGGGQYF. The CDR3 nucleotides read TGCGCCAGCAGCTTGGCCGCCAGAGAAGGGGGAGGCGGGCAGTACTTC.